A single sample gave rise to the 5 T cell receptor beta chains below, sequenced in a study of lymphopenia after photon versus proton radiotherapy. Assay: immunoSEQ multiplex PCR; the TCRdb copy retains only in-frame clones and omits some. This table has 50,000 to 65,000 clones, about 85% appearing once. The sample consisted of peripheral blood, taken from a patient treated with proton-based radiotherapy. These receptors were collected from a man older than 75 with esophageal cancer.

The V call is TRBV18, the J call TRBJ2-7, with 11 bases lining up with TRBD1. J gave up 4 bases and V 1 base, and 6 bases lay outside the gene matches. The CDR3 length is 16 residues. Germline-derived CDR1 and CDR2 are KGHSH and LQKENI. The CDR3 DNA reads TGTGCCAGCTCACCACTATTAGGACAGGGGGCTTACGAGCAGTACTTC. This sequence encodes CASSPLLGQGAYEQYF.

V usage is TRBV23-1 and J usage is TRBJ1-1; 12 bases agree with TRBD1. TRBV23-1 is annotated as an ORF whose role is uncertain. The CDR3 is 15 residues long. V lost 4 bases, J lost 4 bases, and 4 bases stayed unmatched. The CDR3 sequence: CASSPGTGGSTEAFF. CDR3 in DNA: TGCGCCAGCAGTCCCGGGACAGGGGGCTCCACTGAAGCTTTCTTT.

The chain combines TRBV5-4 with TRBJ2-1, with 11 bases matching TRBD2. Germline V CDR1 and CDR2: SGHNT, YYREEE (reference sequence). J lost 4 bases, V lost 9 bases, and 3 bases had no gene match. The CDR3 extends over 13 amino acids. CDR3: CAMGLADYNEQFF. CDR3 sequence (DNA): TGTGCCATGGGACTAGCGGATTACAATGAGCAGTTCTTC.

This sequence joins TRBV9 and TRBJ2-3; D is uncertain. Germline assignment: CDR1 SGDLS and CDR2 YYNGEE. V was pared by 3 bases and J by 5 bases, with 13 bases between. The CDR3 is 14 residues long. This CDR3 reads CASSGRTVGDTQYF. The CDR3 DNA reads TGTGCCAGCAGCGGCCGGACCGTCGGAGATACGCAGTATTTT.

The chain is built from TRBV7-2 and TRBJ1-2; D is uncertain. The CDR3 covers 15 residues. V was shortened by 1 base and J by 8 bases, with 17 bases between the two germline ends. Looked up from germline, CDR1 is SGHTA and CDR2 is FQGNSA. CDR3 protein: CASSLDIGRVQGYTF. In DNA, the CDR3 is TGTGCCAGCAGCTTAGATATCGGGAGGGTTCAAGGCTACACCTTC. Full variable domain (outside the CDR3, taken from reference TRBV7-2 and TRBJ1-2): GAGVSQSPSNKVTEKGKDVELRCDPISGHTALYWYRQSLGQGLEFLIYFQGNSAPDKSGLPSDRFSAERTGGSVSTLTIQRTQQEDSAVYLCASSLDIGRVQGYTFGSGTRLTVV.